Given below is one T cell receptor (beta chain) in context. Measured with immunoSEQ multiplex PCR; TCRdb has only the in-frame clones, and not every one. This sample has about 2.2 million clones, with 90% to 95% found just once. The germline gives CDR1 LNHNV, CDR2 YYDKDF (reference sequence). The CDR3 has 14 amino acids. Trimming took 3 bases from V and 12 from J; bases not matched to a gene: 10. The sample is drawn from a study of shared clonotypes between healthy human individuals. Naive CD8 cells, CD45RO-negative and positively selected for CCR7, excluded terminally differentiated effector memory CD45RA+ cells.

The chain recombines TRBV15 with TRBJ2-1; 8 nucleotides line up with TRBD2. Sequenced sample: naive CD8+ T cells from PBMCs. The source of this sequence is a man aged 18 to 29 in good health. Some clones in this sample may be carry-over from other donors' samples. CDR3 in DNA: TGTGCCACCAGCAGCAGGCTAGCGGGTTATGGGCAGTTCTTC. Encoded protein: CATSSRLAGYGQFF.